This is a list of T cell receptor beta chains from one sample in a study of OX40 agonist ivuxolimab in advanced cancers. Assay: immunoSEQ multiplex PCR; the TCRdb copy retains only in-frame clones and omits some. The table has approximately 87,000 clones, around 91% seen once. Sequencing used CD4+ or CD8+ T cells sorted from blood, obtained in a trial of the OX40 agonist ivuxolimab. Every receptor here comes from an adult with an advanced solid tumor such as melanoma, head and neck, liver or kidney cancer. The CDR3 runs from the conserved cysteine through the conserved F or W. D genes are given only for firm matches. Clone size is shown for a subset of rows, as once, few, many or a class of expanded clone.

>NA|TRBJ2-2|TRBV6-5|TRBD1
TGTGCCAGCGGTCGGACAGGGGTCACCGGGGAGCTGTTTTTT
CASGRTGVTGELFF
>NA|TRBJ1-5|TRBV5-1|NA
TGCGCCAGCAGCTTGGATCCATACGGGAATCAGCCCCAGCATTTT
CASSLDPYGNQPQHF
>NA|TRBJ1-2|TRBV7-9|TRBD1
TGTGCCAGCAGCTCAGGGGGCTACTATGGCTACACCTTC
CASSSGGYYGYTF
>once|TRBJ2-1|TRBV4-1|NA
TGCGCCAGCAGCCAAGATCTCCTTGACAATGAGCAGTTCTTC
CASSQDLLDNEQFF
>NA|TRBJ2-1|TRBV5-1|TRBD2
TGCGCCAGCAGCGGGGGACTAGAGAGCTCCTACAATGAGCAGTTCTTC
CASSGGLESSYNEQFF
>NA|TRBJ1-1|TRBV21-1|NA
TGTGCCAGCAGCGCACCGGGACTTAGGAACACTGAAGCTTTCTTT
CASSAPGLRNTEAFF
>NA|TRBJ2-5|TRBV7-2|TRBD2
TGTGCCAGCAGCTTTATCTCGGGAGGACGAGGGGAGACCCAGTACTTC
CASSFISGGRGETQYF
>NA|TRBJ2-3|TRBV28|NA
TGTGCCAGCAGTTTATTAGATACGCAGTATTTT
CASSLLDTQYF
>NA|TRBJ1-4|TRBV11-3|NA
TGTGCCAGCACCTTCTTGGTGGGTGAAAAACTGTTTTTT
CASTFLVGEKLFF
>NA|TRBJ1-5|TRBV30|NA
TGTGCCTGGAGTCTGGGGTGGGACCAGCCCCAGCATTTT
CAWSLGWDQPQHF
>NA|TRBJ2-1|TRBV19|TRBD1
TGTGCCAGTAGTATACTGGGGACAGGGGGCACTGAGCAGTTCTTC
CASSILGTGGTEQFF
>NA|TRBJ1-4|TRBV30|TRBD1
TGTGCCTCCTCGACAGGGGGAATGGGAAAACTGTTTTTT
CASSTGGMGKLFF
>NA|TRBJ2-3|TRBV7-2|NA
TGTGCCAGCAGCTTGTCGAGTGTCACAGATACGCAGTATTTT
CASSLSSVTDTQYF
>NA|TRBJ1-4|TRBV23-1|NA
TGCGCCAGCAGTCAATCGGGGGGGCCAAAGCGGAAACTGTTTTTT
CASSQSGGPKRKLFF
>NA|TRBJ1-2|TRBV5-1|NA
TGCGCCAGCAGCTTGGTGTCTAACTATGGCTACACCTTC
CASSLVSNYGYTF
>once|TRBJ2-5|TRBV19|NA
TGTGCCAGTAGGAGGGGGGCAGAAGAGACCCAGTACTTC
CASRRGAEETQYF
>NA|TRBJ1-5|TRBV12-5|NA
TGTGCTAGTGCTCCTGGACACTCTAGCAATCAGCCCCAGCATTTT
CASAPGHSSNQPQHF
>NA|TRBJ2-3|TRBV21-1|NA
TGTGCCAGCAGCAAATCGGGTGGTAGCGGGACCAGCACAGATACGCAGTATTTT
CASSKSGGSGTSTDTQYF
>once|TRBJ1-2|TRBV15|NA
TGTGCCACCAGCAGAGGCAGAGTCTATGGCTACACCTTC
CATSRGRVYGYTF
>NA|TRBJ2-2|TRBV7-2|NA
TGTGCCAGCAGCTTGGGGGGAGTGAGCGGGGAGCTGTTTTTT
CASSLGGVSGELFF
>once|TRBJ2-3|TRBV9|TRBD2
TGTGCCAGCAGCGTAGCTGGACTAGCGGGAGTGGATACGCAGTATTTT
CASSVAGLAGVDTQYF
>NA|TRBJ2-2|TRBV28|TRBD2
TGTGCCAGCAGCTTGCCGGGACTAGCGGACTACACCGGGGAGCTGTTTTTT
CASSLPGLADYTGELFF
>NA|TRBJ2-3|TRBV7-3|NA
TGTGCCAGCAGCCCCTCGGGTGGAGTAAATACGCAGTATTTT
CASSPSGGVNTQYF
>few|TRBJ1-1|TRBV30|TRBD1
TGTGCCTGGAAGAGAGAGGGGGCAAGGACTGAAGCTTTCTTT
CAWKREGARTEAFF
>NA|TRBJ2-2|TRBV6-4|NA
TGTGCCAGCAAACCGTTCTTAGGTGACCCCGGGGAGCTGTTTTTT
CASKPFLGDPGELFF